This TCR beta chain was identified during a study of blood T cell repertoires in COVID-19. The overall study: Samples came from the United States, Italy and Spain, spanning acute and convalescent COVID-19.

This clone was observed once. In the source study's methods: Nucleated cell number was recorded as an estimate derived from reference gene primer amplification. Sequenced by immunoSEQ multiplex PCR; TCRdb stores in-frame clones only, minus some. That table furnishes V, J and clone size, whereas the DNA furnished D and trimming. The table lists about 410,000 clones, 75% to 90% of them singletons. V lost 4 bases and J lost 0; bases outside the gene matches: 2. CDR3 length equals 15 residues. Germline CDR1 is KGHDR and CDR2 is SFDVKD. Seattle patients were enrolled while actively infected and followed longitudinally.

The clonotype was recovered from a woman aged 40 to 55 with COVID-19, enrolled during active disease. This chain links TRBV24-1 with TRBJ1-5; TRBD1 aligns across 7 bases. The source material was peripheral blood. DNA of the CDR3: TGTGCCACCAGTGAGGCAGGGGGTAGCAATCAGCCCCAGCATTTT. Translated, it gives CATSEAGGSNQPQHF.